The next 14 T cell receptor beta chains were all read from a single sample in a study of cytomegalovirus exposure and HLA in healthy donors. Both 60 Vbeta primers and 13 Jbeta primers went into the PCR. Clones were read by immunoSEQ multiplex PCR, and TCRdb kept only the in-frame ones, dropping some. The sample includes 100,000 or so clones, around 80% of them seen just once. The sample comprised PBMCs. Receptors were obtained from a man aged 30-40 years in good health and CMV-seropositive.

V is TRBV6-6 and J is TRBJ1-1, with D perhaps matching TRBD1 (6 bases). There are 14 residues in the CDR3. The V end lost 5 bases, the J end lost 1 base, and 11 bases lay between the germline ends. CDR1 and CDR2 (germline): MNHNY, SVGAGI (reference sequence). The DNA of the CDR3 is TGTGCCAGCAGTCCGACAGGTAGGAACACTGAAGCTTTCTTT. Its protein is CASSPTGRNTEAFF.

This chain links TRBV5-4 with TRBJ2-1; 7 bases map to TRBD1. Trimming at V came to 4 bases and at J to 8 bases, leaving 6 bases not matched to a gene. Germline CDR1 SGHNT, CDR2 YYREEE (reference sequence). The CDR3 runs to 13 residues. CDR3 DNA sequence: TGTGCCAGCAGCCTGACAGGGAACTATGAGCAGTTCTTC. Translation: CASSLTGNYEQFF.

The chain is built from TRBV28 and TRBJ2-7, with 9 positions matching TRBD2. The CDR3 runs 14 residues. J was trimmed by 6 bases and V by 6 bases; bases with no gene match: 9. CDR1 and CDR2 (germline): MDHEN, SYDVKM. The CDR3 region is CASRLHLAGSEQYF. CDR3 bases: TGTGCCAGCAGGCTCCATCTAGCGGGGAGCGAGCAGTACTTC.

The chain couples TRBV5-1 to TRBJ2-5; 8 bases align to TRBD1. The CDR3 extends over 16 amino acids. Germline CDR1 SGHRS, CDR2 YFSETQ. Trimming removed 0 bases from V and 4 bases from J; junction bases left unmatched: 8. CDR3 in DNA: TGCGCCAGCAGCTTGGCTGGACAGGGAGGATTAGAGACCCAGTACTTC. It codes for CASSLAGQGGLETQYF.

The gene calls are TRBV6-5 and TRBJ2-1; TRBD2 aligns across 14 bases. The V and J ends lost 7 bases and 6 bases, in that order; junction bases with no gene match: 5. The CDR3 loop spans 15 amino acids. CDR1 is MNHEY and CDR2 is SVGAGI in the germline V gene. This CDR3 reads CASTRLAGGTNEQFF. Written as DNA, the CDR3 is TGTGCCAGCACTCGACTAGCGGGGGGGACCAATGAGCAGTTCTTC.

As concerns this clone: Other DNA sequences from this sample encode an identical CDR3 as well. CDR3: CAWRRDRTGTEAFF. CDR3 coding DNA: TGTGCCTGGAGGCGGGACAGGACCGGGACTGAAGCTTTCTTT. This chain uses TRBV30 with TRBJ1-1, with 8 bases fitting TRBD1. Germline V gives CDR1 GTSNPN, CDR2 SVGIG (reference sequence). V trimming: 3 bases; J trimming: 5 bases; junction bases outside the gene matches: 8. This CDR3 region has 14 residues.

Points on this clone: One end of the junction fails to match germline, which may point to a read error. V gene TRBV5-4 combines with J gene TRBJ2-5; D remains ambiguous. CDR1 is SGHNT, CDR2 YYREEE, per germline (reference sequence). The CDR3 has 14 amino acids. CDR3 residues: CASSNPQTQETQHF. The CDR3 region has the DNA TGTGCCAGCAGCAATCCACAGACCCAAGAGACCCAGCACTTC.

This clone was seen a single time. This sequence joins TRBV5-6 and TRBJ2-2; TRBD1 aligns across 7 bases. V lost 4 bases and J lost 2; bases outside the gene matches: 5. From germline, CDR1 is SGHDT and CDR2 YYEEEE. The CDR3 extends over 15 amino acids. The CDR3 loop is CASSRGQLNTGELFF. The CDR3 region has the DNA TGTGCCAGCAGCCGGGGACAGTTAAACACCGGGGAGCTGTTTTTT.

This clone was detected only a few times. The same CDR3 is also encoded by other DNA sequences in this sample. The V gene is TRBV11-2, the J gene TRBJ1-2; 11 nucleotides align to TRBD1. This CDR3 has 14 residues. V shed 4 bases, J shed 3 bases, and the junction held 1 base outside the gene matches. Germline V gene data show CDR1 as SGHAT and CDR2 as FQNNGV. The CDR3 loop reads CASSSGQGDYGYTF. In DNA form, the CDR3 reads TGTGCCAGCAGCTCGGGACAGGGGGACTATGGCTACACCTTC.

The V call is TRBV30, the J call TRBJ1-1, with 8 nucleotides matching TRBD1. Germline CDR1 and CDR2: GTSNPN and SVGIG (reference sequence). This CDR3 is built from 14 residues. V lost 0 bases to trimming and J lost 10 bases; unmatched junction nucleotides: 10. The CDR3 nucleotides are TGTGCCTGGAGTGTACGAGGGGGCGGGACAGGAGCTTTCTTT. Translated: CAWSVRGGGTGAFF.

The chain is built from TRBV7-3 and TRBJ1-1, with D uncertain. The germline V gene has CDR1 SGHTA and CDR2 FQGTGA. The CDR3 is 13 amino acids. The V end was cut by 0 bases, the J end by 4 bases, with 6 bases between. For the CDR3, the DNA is TGTGCCAGCAGCTTAACCGAGAGCACTGAAGCTTTCTTT. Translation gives CASSLTESTEAFF.

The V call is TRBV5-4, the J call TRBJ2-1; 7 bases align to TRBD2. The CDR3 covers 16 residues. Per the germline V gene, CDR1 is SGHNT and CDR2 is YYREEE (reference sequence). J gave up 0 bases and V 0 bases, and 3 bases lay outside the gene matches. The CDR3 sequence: CASSLAASGSYNEQFF. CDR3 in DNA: TGTGCCAGCAGCTTGGCGGCTAGCGGCTCCTACAATGAGCAGTTCTTC.

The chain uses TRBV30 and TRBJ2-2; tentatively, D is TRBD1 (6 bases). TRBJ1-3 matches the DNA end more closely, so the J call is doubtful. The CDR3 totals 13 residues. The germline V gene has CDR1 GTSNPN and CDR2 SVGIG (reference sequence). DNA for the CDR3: TGTGCCTGGTCGGGACATTCTGGAAACACCATATATTTT. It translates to CAWSGHSGNTIYF.

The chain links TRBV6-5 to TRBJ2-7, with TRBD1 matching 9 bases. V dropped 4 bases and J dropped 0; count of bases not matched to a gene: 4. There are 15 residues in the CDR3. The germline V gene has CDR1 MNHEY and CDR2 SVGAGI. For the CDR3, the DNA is TGTGCCAGCAGTTTAGGGGACAGGGCCTCCTACGAGCAGTACTTC. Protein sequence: CASSLGDRASYEQYF.